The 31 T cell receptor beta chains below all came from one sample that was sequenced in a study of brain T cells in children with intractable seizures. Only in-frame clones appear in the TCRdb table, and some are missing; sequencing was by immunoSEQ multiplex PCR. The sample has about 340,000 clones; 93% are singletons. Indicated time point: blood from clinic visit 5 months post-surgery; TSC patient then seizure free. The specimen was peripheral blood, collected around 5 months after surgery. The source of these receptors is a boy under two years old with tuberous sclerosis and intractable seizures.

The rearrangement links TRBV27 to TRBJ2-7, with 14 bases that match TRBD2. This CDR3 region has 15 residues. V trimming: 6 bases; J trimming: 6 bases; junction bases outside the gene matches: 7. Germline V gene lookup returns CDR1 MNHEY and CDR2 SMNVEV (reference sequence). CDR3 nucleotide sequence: TGTGCCAGCAGCTCCTTCGGACTAGCGGGAGGCGAGCAGTACTTC. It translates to CASSSFGLAGGEQYF.

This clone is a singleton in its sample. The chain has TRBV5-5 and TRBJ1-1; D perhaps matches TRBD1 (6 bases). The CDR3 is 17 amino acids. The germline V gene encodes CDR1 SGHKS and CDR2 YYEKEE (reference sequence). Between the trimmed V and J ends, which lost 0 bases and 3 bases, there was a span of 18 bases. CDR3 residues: CASSLGRTEKVDTEAFF. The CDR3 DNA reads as TGTGCCAGCAGCTTGGGGAGGACAGAAAAGGTGGACACTGAAGCTTTCTTT. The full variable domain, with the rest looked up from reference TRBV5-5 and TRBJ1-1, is DAGVTQSPTHLIKTRGQQVTLRCSPISGHKSVSWYQQVLGQGPQFIFQYYEKEERGRGNFPDRFSARQFPNYSSELNVNALLLGDSALYLCASSLGRTEKVDTEAFFGQGTRLTVV.

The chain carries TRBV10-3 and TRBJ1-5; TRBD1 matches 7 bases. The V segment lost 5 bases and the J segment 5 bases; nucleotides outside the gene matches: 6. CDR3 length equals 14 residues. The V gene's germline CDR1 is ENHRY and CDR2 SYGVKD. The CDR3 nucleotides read TGTGCCATCAGTACTGGACAGGTAGATCAGCCCCAGCATTTT. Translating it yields CAISTGQVDQPQHF.

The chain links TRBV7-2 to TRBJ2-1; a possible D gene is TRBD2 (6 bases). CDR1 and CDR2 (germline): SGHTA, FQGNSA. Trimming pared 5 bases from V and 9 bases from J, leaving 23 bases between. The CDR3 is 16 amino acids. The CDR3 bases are TGTGCCAGCAGCCCACGGCCGGGACTCCAATCTCCTGAGCAGTTCTTC. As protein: CASSPRPGLQSPEQFF. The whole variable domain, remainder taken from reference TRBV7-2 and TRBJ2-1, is GAGVSQSPSNKVTEKGKDVELRCDPISGHTALYWYRQSLGQGLEFLIYFQGNSAPDKSGLPSDRFSAERTGGSVSTLTIQRTQQEDSAVYLCASSPRPGLQSPEQFFGPGTRLTVL.

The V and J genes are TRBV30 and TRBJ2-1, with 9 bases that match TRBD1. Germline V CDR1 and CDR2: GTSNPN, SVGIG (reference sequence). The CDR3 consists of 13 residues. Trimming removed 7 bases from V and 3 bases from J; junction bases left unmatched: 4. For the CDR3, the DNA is TGTGCCTACAGGGGGCTGAACTACAATGAGCAGTTCTTC. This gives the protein CAYRGLNYNEQFF.

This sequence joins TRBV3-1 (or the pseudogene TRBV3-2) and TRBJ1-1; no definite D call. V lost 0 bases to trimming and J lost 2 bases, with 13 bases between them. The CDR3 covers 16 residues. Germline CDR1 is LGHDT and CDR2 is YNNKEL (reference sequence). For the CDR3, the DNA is TGTGCCAGCAGCCAAGACTCGCTCGGCGTCAACACTGAAGCTTTCTTT. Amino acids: CASSQDSLGVNTEAFF.

The CDR3 coding sequence is TGTGCCAGCAGCGACGCTAGCGGGAGTTCCTACAATGAGCAGTTCTTC. Translation gives CASSDASGSSYNEQFF. The rearrangement uses TRBV5-6 and TRBJ2-1; 10 nucleotides align to TRBD2. This CDR3 is 16 amino acids long. Trimming at V came to 4 bases and at J to 1 base, leaving 5 bases not matched to a gene. Germline lookup yields CDR1 SGHDT and CDR2 YYEEEE.

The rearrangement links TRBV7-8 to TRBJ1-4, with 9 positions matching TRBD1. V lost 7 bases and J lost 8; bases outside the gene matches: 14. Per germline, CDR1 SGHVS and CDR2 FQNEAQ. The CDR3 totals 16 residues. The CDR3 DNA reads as TGTGCCAGCACAACCGACAGGGGGGTTGGAGGGGAAAAACTGTTTTTT. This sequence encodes CASTTDRGVGGEKLFF. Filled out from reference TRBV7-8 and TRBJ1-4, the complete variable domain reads GAGVSQSPRYKVAKRGQDVALRCDPISGHVSLFWYQQALGQGPEFLTYFQNEAQLDKSGLPSDRFFAERPEGSVSTLKIQRTQQEDSAVYLCASTTDRGVGGEKLFFGSGTQLSVL.

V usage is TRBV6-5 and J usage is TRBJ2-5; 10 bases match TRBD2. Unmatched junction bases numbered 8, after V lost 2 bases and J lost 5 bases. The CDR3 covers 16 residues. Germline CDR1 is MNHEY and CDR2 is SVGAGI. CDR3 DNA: TGTGCCAGCAGTTACACAGCGGGGGGGCGTTCGGAGACCCAGTACTTC. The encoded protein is CASSYTAGGRSETQYF.

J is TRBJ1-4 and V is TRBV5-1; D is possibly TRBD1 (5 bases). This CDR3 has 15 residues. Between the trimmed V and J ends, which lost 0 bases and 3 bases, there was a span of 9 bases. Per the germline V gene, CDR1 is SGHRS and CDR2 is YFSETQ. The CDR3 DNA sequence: TGCGCCAGCAGCTTGGAGGGGTGGGCTAATGAAAAACTGTTTTTT. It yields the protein CASSLEGWANEKLFF.

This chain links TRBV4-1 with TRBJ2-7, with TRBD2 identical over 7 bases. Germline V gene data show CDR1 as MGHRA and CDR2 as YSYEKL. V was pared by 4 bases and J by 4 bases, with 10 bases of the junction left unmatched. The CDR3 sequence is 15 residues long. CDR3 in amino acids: CASSLIPGLPYEQYF. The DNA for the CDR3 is TGCGCCAGCAGCCTTATACCGGGACTACCTTACGAGCAGTACTTC.

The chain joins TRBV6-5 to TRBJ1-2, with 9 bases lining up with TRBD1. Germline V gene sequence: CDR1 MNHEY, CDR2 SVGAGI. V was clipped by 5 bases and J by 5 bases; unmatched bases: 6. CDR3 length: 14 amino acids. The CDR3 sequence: CASSPNRGPYGYTF. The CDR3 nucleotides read TGTGCCAGCAGTCCGAACAGGGGGCCATATGGCTACACCTTC.

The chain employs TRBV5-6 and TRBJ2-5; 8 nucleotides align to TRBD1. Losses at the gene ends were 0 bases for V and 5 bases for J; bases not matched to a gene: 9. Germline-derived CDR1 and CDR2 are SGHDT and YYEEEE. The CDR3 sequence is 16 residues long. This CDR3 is CASSLAAGRGQETQYF. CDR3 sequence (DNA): TGTGCCAGCAGCTTGGCCGCTGGCAGGGGGCAGGAGACCCAGTACTTC. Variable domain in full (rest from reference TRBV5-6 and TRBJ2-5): DAGVTQSPTHLIKTRGQQVTLRCSPKSGHDTVSWYQQALGQGPQFIFQYYEEEERQRGNFPDRFSGHQFPNYSSELNVNALLLGDSALYLCASSLAAGRGQETQYFGPGTRLLVL.

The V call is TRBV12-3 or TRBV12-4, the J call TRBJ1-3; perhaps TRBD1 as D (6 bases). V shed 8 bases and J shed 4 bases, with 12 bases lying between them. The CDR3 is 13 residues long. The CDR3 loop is CASQGLWGNTIYF. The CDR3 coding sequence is TGTGCCAGCCAGGGGCTCTGGGGAAACACCATATATTTT.

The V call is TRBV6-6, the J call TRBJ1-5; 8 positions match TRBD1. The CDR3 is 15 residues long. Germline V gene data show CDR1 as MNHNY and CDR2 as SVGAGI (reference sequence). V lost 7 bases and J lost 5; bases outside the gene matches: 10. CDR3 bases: TGTGCCAGCAATGGAGGACAGGGCTTGGATCAGCCCCAGCATTTT. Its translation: CASNGGQGLDQPQHF.

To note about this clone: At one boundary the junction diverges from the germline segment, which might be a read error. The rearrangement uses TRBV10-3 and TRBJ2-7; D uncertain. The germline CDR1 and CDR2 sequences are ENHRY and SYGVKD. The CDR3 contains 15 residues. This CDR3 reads CAISERDFLSSEQYF. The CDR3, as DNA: TGTGCCATCAGTGAGCGTGACTTCCTGTCCTCCGAGCAGTACTTC.

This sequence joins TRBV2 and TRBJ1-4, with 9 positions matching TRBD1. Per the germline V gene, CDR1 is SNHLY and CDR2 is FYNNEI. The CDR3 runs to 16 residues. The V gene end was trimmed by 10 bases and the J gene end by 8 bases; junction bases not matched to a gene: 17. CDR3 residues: CAITNTGTGRREKLFF. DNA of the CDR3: TGTGCCATTACCAACACCGGGACAGGGAGGAGGGAAAAACTGTTTTTT.

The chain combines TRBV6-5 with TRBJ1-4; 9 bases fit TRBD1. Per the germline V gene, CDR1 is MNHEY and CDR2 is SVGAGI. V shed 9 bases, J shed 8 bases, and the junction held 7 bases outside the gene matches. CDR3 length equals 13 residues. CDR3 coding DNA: TGTGCCAGTCTCCGGGACAGGGAAGAAAAACTGTTTTTT. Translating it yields CASLRDREEKLFF.

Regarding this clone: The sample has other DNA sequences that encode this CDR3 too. The CDR3 nucleotides read TGTGCCTGGAGTGTATCGTACGAGCAGTACTTC. Translating it yields CAWSVSYEQYF. The chain recombines TRBV30 with TRBJ2-7, with D hard to call. Deletions cut 0 bases from V and 4 bases from J, with 4 bases between. The CDR3 extends over 11 amino acids. Germline lookup yields CDR1 GTSNPN and CDR2 SVGIG (reference sequence).

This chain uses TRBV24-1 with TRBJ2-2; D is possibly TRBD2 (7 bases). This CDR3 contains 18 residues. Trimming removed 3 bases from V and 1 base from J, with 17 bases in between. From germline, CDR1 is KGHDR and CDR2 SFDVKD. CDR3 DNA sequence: TGTGCCACCAGTGATCCCCGGGGGGCGGGTTTGAACACCGGGGAGCTGTTTTTT. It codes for CATSDPRGAGLNTGELFF.

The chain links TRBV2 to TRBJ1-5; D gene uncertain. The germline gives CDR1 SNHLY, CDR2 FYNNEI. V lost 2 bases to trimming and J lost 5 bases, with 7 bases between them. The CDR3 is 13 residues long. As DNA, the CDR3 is TGTGCCAGCAGTGAATCGGTTTATCAGCCCCAGCATTTT. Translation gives CASSESVYQPQHF.

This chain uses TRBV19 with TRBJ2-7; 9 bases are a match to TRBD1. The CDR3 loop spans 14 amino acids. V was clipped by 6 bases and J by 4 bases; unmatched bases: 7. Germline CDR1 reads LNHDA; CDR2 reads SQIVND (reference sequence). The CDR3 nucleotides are TGTGCCAGTAGCAGGGACAGGGCGACATACGAGCAGTACTTC. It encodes CASSRDRATYEQYF.

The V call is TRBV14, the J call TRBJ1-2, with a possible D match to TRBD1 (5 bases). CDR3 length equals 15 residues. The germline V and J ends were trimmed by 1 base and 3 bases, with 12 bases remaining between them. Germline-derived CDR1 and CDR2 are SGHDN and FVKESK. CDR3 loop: CASSQVEGAYYGYTF. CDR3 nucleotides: TGTGCCAGCAGCCAAGTAGAAGGGGCCTACTATGGCTACACCTTC.

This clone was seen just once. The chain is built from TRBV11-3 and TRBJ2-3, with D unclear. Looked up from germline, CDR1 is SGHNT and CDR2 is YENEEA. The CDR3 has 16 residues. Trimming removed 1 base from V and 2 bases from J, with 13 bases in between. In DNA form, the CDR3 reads TGTGCCAGCAGCTTAGGGTTGGTGGGCCTCACAGATACGCAGTATTTT. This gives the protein CASSLGLVGLTDTQYF.

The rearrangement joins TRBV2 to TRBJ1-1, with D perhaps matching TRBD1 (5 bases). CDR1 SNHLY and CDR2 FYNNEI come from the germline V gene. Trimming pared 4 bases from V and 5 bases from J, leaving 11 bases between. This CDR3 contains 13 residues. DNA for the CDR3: TGTGCCAGCAGTGCGCAGGGAGGTACTGAAGCTTTCTTT. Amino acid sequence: CASSAQGGTEAFF.

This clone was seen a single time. The DNA for the CDR3 is TGTGCCAGCAGCTTAGGGCTAGCGGGAGGGATTAACAATGAGCAGTTCTTC. Translation gives CASSLGLAGGINNEQFF. The V gene is TRBV7-6, the J gene TRBJ2-1; 12 positions agree with TRBD2. Germline V gene sequence: CDR1 SGHVS, CDR2 FNYEAQ. CDR3 length equals 17 residues. J gave up 5 bases and V 1 base, and 6 bases lay outside the gene matches.

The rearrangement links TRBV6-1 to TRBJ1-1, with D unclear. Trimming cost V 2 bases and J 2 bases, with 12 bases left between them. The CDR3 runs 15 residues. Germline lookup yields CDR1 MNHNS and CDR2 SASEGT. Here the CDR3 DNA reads TGTGCCAGCAGTGAACGAAATCCCTATAACACTGAAGCTTTCTTT. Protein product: CASSERNPYNTEAFF.

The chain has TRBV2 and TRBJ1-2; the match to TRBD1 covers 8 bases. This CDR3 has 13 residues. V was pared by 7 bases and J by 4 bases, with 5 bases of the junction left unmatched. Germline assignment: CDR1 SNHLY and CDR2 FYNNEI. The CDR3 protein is CASTFQGAYGYTF. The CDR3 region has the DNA TGTGCCAGCACGTTCCAGGGGGCCTATGGCTACACCTTC.

CDR3 in amino acids: CASSVPDRDYTEAFF. CDR3 sequence (DNA): TGTGCCAGCAGCGTACCGGACAGGGACTACACTGAAGCTTTCTTT. The chain links TRBV7-9 to TRBJ1-1; TRBD1 matches at 8 bases. The CDR3 runs 15 residues. Germline values: CDR1 SEHNR, CDR2 FQNEAQ (reference sequence). J was trimmed by 3 bases and V by 5 bases; bases with no gene match: 8. The full variable domain, its missing parts supplied by reference TRBV7-9 and TRBJ1-1, is DTGVSQNPRHKITKRGQNVTFRCDPISEHNRLYWYRQTLGQGPEFLTYFQNEAQLEKSRLLSDRFSAERPKGSFSTLEIQRTEQGDSAMYLCASSVPDRDYTEAFFGQGTRLTVV.

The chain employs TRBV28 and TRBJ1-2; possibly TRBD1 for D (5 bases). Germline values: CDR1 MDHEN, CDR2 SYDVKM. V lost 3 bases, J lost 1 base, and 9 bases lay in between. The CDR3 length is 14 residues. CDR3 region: CASSLWGDNYGYTF. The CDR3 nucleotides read TGTGCCAGCAGTTTGTGGGGGGATAACTATGGCTACACCTTC.

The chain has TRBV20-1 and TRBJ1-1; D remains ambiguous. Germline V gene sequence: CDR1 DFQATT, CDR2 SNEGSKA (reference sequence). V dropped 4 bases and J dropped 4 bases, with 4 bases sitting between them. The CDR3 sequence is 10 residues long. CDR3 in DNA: TGCAGTGCTATTCTCACTGAAGCTTTCTTT. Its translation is CSAILTEAFF.